This T cell receptor beta chain was identified during a study of CD8+CD57+ T cells in acquired aplastic anemia. Profiles of TCR beta VDJ and CDR3 were generated from a genomic DNA template. TCRdb redid the calling of the reads with MiXCR, one entry per CDR3 protein. The sample has 150,000 or so distinct CDR3 sequences, around 50% seen once. By flow cytometry, patients selected for sequencing had shown an expansion of CD8+CD57+ cells. The diagnosis in all patients was severe acquired aplastic anemia. The CDR3 covers 16 residues. Germline CDR1 reads LGHNA; CDR2 reads YNFKEQ. Trimming cost V 1 base and J 4 bases; bases outside gene matches: 3. This clonotype was seen ten or more times. Its antigen is not known. The study, taken as a whole, reports: Patients did not significantly differ from controls in CD8+ Simpson's diversity. Found in both controls and patients were around 30 CD8+ CDR3 sequences.

This TCR was recovered from a human donor with aplastic anemia. The chain links TRBV4-2 to TRBJ1-5; 11 bases map to TRBD1. Sequencing used sorted CD4+, CD8+, or CD8+CD57+ T cells (not recorded which) from PBMCs. The CDR3 loop is CASSQAGTGGNQPQHF. The DNA of the CDR3 is TGTGCCAGCAGCCAAGCCGGGACAGGGGGTAATCAGCCCCAGCATTTT.